This T cell receptor beta chain was identified during a study of blood T cell repertoires in COVID-19. Study-wide background: Acute and convalescent COVID-19 samples came from the United States, Italy and Spain.

The authors' processing: Amplifying reference gene primers gave estimates of nucleated cell counts. TCRdb keeps only in-frame clones here, not all; method: immunoSEQ multiplex PCR. V and J calls and clone size are as listed in that table; D and trimming were resolved from the DNA. The table includes roughly 290,000 clones, around 88% detected once. The trim removed 5 bases at V and 3 bases at J, leaving 5 bases unmatched. The CDR3 consists of 15 residues. Germline CDR1 and CDR2: SEHNR and FQNEAQ (reference sequence). This clone was seen only a few times. This chain connects TRBV7-9 to TRBJ2-2; 8 bases fit TRBD2. The origin of this receptor is a woman in her thirties who had recovered from COVID-19. Material for sequencing was peripheral blood. The DNA for the CDR3 is TGTGCCAGCAGCCAAAGCGGGAGTGACACCGGGGAGCTGTTTTTT. It specifies CASSQSGSDTGELFF.